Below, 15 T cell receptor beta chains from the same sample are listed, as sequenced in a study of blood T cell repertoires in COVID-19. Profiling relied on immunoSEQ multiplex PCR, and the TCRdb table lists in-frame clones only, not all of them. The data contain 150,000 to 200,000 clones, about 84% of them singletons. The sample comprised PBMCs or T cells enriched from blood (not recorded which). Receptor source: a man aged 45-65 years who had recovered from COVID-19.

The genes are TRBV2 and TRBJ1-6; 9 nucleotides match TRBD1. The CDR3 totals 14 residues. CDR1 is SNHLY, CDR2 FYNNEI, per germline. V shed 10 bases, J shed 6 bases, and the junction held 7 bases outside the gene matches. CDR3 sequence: CATLRDRVNSPLHF. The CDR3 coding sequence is TGTGCCACCCTCCGGGACAGGGTTAATTCACCCCTCCACTTT.

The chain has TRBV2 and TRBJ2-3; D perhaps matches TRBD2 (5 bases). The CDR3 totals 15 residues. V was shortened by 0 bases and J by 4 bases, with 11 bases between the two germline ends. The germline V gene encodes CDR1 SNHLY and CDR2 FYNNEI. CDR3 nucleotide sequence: TGTGCCAGCAGTGAAGCGCAGAGCGGCTCAGATACGCAGTATTTT. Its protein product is CASSEAQSGSDTQYF.

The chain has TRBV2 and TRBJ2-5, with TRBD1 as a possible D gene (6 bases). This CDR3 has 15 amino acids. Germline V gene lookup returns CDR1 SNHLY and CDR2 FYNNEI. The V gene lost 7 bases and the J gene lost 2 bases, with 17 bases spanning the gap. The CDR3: CASKGTDSKQETQYF. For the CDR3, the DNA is TGTGCCAGCAAGGGGACGGACAGCAAGCAAGAGACCCAGTACTTC.

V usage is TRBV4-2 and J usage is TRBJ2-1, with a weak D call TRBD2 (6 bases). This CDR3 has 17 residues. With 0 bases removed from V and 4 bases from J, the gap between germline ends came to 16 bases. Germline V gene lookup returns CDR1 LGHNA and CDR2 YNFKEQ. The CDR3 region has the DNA TGTGCCAGCAGCCAAGATAGGAGAGTAGCGGCGTACAATGAGCAGTTCTTC. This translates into CASSQDRRVAAYNEQFF.

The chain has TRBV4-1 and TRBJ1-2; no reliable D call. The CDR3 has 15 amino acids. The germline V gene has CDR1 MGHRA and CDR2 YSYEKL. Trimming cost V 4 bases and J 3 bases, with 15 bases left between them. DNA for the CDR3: TGCGCCAGCAGCCGGTGGGTAGGCGGTGACTATGGCTACACCTTC. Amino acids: CASSRWVGGDYGYTF.

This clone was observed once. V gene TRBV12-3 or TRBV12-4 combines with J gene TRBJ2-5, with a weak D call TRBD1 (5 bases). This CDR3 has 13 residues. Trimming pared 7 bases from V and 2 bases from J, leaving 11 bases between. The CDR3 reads CASTLRGQETQYF. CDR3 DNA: TGTGCCAGCACCCTAAGGGGACAAGAGACCCAGTACTTC.

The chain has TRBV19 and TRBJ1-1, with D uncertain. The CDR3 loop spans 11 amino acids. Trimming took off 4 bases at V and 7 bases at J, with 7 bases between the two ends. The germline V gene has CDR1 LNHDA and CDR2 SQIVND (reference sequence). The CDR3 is CASSSVGEAFF. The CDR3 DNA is TGTGCCAGTAGTAGCGTCGGTGAAGCTTTCTTT.

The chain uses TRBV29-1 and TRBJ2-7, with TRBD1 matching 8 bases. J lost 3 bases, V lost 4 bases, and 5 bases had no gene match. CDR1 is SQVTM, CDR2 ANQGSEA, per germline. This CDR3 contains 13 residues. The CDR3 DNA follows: TGCAGCGTTGTCGGAACAGGGGGCTACGAGCAGTACTTC. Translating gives CSVVGTGGYEQYF.

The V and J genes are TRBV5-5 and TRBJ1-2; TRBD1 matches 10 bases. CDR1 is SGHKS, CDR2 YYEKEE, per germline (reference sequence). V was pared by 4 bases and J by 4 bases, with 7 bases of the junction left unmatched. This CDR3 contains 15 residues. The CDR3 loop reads CASSATTGGVYGYTF. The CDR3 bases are TGTGCCAGCAGCGCGACGACAGGGGGCGTCTATGGCTACACCTTC.

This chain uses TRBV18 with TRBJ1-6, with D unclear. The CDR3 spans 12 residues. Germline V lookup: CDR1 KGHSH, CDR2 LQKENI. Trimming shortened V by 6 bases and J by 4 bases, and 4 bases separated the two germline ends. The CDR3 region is CASSAYNSPLHF. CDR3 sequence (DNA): TGTGCCAGCTCGGCTTATAATTCACCCCTCCACTTT.

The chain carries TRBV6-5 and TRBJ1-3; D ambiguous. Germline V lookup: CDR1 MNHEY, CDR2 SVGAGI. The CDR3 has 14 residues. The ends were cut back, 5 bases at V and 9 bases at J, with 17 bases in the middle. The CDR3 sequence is CASSRLLGSGTIYF. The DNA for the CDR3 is TGTGCCAGCAGTCGCCTTCTGGGGAGCGGCACCATATATTTT.

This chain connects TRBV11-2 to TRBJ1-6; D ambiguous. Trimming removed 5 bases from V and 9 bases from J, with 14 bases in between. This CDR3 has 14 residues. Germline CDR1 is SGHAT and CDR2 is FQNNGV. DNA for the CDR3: TGTGCCAGCAGCGTCGGCGTTGGCGGTTCACCCCTCCACTTT. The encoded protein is CASSVGVGGSPLHF.

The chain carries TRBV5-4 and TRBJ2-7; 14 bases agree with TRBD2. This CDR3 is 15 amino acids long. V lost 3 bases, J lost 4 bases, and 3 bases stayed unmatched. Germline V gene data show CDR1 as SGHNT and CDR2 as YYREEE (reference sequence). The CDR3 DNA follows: TGTGCCAGCAGCTCTGGGACTAGCGGGGGATACGAGCAGTACTTC. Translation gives CASSSGTSGGYEQYF.

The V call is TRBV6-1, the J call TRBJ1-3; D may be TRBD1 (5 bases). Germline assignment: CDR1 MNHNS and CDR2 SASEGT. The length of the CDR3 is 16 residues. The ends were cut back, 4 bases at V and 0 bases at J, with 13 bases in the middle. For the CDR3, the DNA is TGTGCCAGCAGTGCACAGGCCCCAACCTCTGGAAACACCATATATTTT. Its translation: CASSAQAPTSGNTIYF.

CDR3 bases: TGTGCCAGCAGTCAAAGCCGAGTGGGACGGGGGGAGTATTTT. Residues: CASSQSRVGRGEYF. The V gene is TRBV7-2, the J gene TRBJ2-3, with 7 bases identical to TRBD2. Per the germline V gene, CDR1 is SGHTA and CDR2 is FQGNSA. The CDR3 covers 14 residues. Trimming at V came to 6 bases and at J to 13 bases, leaving 16 bases not matched to a gene.